Detailed here is one T cell receptor (beta chain). The antigen is not known. At one end, the junction sequence differs from germline, possibly due to a read error. These data belong to a study of T cell repertoires in cytomegalovirus infection. Study in general: Indications of both CMV infection and matching HLA type were provided by public TCR beta signatures. Overall study results and limits: Within the response measured ex vivo, HLA-C-restricted CMV-specific TCR beta clonotypes were dominant.

TCRdb fed the reads into MiXCR, producing one record per CDR3 protein. The sample has around 750,000 distinct CDR3 sequences; 30% to 35% are singletons. This receptor was obtained from a human donor in good health (CMV status not recorded). Some clones in this sample may be carry-over from other donors' samples. Sequenced here: cultured CD8+ T cells from PBMCs, sampled from culture after CMV antigen stimulation.

CDR3 bases: TGTGCCAGCAGATCGAGGGAGGATCCCCGGAACACCACATATTTT. Translation: CASRSREDPRNTTYF. The chain couples TRBV7-4 to TRBJ1-3; D gene uncertain. CDR3 size: 15 residues. Germline V CDR1 and CDR2: SGHVT, SQSDAQ.